The present T cell receptor (beta chain) was sequenced within a study of T cells in Graves' hyperthyroidism and ophthalmopathy. Study-wide findings and caveats: Before onset, ophthalmopathy was predicted by the model a median roughly 6.8 months earlier.

Researchers took RNA transcripts and amplified the TCR beta CDR3 regions from them. TCR CDR3 underwent first-round RT-PCR with the HTBI primer set. TCRdb reprocessed the multiplex PCR reads via MiXCR and lists one record per CDR3 protein. The sample holds over 700,000 distinct CDR3 sequences, roughly a sixth seen once. The table lists this clonotype with many counts. Its antigen is not known. Aged 18 to 65, the patients had hyperthyroidism that was newly diagnosed and had lasted under 2 months. CDR1 and CDR2 (germline): SNHLY, FYNNEI. This CDR3 region has 14 residues. V gave up 8 bases and J gave up 2 bases; unmatched junction bases: 8.

The J gene is TRBJ2-5, the V gene TRBV2; TRBD1 agrees at 7 bases. The sequencing input was blood. This receptor was taken from a woman aged 45-60 years with Graves' hyperthyroidism that later progressed to Graves' ophthalmopathy. CDR3 in amino acids: CASVRDRGQETQYF. DNA for the CDR3: TGTGCCAGCGTCCGGGACAGAGGGCAAGAGACCCAGTACTTC.